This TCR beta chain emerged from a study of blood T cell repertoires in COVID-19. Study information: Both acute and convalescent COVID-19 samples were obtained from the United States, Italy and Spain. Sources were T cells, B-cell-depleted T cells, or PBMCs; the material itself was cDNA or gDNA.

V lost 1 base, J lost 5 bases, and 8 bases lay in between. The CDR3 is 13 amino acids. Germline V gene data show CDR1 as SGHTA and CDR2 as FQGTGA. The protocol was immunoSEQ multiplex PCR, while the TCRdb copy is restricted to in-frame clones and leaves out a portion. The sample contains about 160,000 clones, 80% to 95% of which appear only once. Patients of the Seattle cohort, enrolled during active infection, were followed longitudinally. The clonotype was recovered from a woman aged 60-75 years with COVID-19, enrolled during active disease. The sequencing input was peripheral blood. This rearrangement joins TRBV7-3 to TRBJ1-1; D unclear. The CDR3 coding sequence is TGTGCCAGCAGCTTAAATGAGGAGACTGAAGCTTTCTTT. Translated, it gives CASSLNEETEAFF.